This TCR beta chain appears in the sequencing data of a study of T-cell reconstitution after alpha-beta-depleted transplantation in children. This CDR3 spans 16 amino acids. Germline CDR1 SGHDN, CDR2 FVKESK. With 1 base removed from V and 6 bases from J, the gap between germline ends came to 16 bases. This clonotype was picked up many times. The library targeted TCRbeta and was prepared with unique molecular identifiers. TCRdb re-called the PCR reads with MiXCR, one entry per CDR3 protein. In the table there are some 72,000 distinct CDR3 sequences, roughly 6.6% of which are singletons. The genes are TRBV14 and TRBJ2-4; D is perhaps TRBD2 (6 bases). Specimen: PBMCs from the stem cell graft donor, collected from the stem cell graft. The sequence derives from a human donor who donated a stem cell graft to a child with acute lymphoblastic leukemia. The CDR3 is CASSQGAGTPINIQYF. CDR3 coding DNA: TGTGCCAGCAGCCAAGGGGCCGGGACTCCAATAAACATTCAGTACTTC.